This section outlines one TCR beta chain sequence together with its context. The record originates from a study of human T cells and chemical hapten exposure. Via MiXCR, TCRdb re-called the RACE reads, giving one row per CDR3 protein. Of around 120,000 distinct CDR3 sequences in the sample, roughly 13% were seen once. The time point denotes: patch test 1, 2 weeks after DPC sensitization. Treatment specified: therapeutic diphenylcyclopropenone sensitization with weekly scalp DPC. Trimming left V 5 bases short and J 4 bases short, with 14 bases between. This CDR3 spans 15 amino acids. Germline V CDR1 and CDR2: SGHVS, FNYEAQ.

The material sequenced was whole blood, taken in connection with sensitization to the hapten diphenylcyclopropenone (DPC). The TCR comes from a man younger than 30 with alopecia areata. Some clones in this sample may be carry-over from other donors' samples. The rearrangement joins TRBV7-6 to TRBJ2-2; tentative D call: TRBD1 (5 bases). Here the CDR3 reads CASSPLAGSTGELFF. In DNA, the CDR3 is TGTGCCAGCAGCCCCTTGGCAGGGTCCACCGGGGAGCTGTTTTTT.